This T cell receptor beta chain comes out of a study of blood T cell repertoires in COVID-19. Assay: immunoSEQ multiplex PCR; the TCRdb copy retains only in-frame clones and omits some. The sample shows 200,000 to 250,000 clones, 87% of them seen only once. The junction had 7 bases not matched to a gene; V was cut back by 4 bases and J by 6 bases. CDR1 and CDR2 (germline): SNHLY, FYNNEI. This CDR3 comprises 15 residues. Sample: peripheral blood. This receptor was taken from a man aged 18 to 29 with active or convalescent COVID-19. The rearrangement joins TRBV2 to TRBJ1-5, with TRBD1 matching 9 bases. This CDR3 is CASSGWTGEGQPQHF. The CDR3 DNA sequence: TGTGCCAGCAGTGGATGGACAGGGGAAGGTCAGCCCCAGCATTTT.